Presented here are 16 T cell receptor beta chains from one specimen sequenced in a study of OX40 agonist ivuxolimab in advanced cancers. Using immunoSEQ multiplex PCR, the repertoire was profiled, and TCRdb retains in-frame clones only, with some absent. Here the sample spans about 20,000 clones, 80% to 90% being singletons. This specimen consisted of CD4+ or CD8+ T cells sorted from blood, obtained in a trial of the OX40 agonist ivuxolimab. The receptors shown here come from an adult with an advanced solid tumor such as melanoma, head and neck, liver or kidney cancer.

This chain joins TRBV28 and TRBJ1-6; D uncertain. The CDR3 has 11 residues. V lost 3 bases and J 14 bases, leaving 8 bases between the germline ends. CDR1 MDHEN and CDR2 SYDVKM come from the germline V gene. The CDR3 region has the DNA TGTGCCAGCAGTTTGAGCGGAACCCTCCACTTT. Amino acid sequence: CASSLSGTLHF.

In its sample, this clone was seen a few times. The chain joins TRBV19 to TRBJ1-5; D is unresolved. Trimming pared 4 bases from V and 6 bases from J, leaving 7 bases between. This CDR3 is 12 amino acids long. Germline V CDR1 and CDR2: LNHDA, SQIVND (reference sequence). CDR3 loop: CASSRFGQPQHF. The CDR3 bases are TGTGCCAGTAGTAGGTTCGGTCAGCCCCAGCATTTT. Combining the CDR3 with reference TRBV19 and TRBJ1-5 gives the whole variable domain DGGITQSPKYLFRKEGQNVTLSCEQNLNHDAMYWYRQDPGQGLRLIYYSQIVNDFQKGDIAEGYSVSREKKESFPLTVTSAQKNPTAFYLCASSRFGQPQHFGDGTRLSIL.

The chain joins TRBV29-1 to TRBJ2-3; D possibly corresponds to TRBD1 (5 bases). This CDR3 has 17 residues. The V end lost 5 bases, the J end lost 2 bases, and 23 bases lay between the germline ends. The germline CDR1 and CDR2 sequences are SQVTM and ANQGSEA. The CDR3 DNA reads TGCAGCGTTCACAAGACAGAAATCCCGACCAACACAGATACGCAGTATTTT. The encoded protein is CSVHKTEIPTNTDTQYF.

The rearrangement uses TRBV6-1 and TRBJ1-2, with D perhaps matching TRBD1 (5 bases). Between the trimmed V and J ends, which lost 3 bases and 3 bases, there was a span of 14 bases. The length of the CDR3 is 15 residues. CDR1 and CDR2 (germline): MNHNS, SASEGT. CDR3 nucleotides: TGTGCCAGCAGTGAGGGCCGGGACTCGGACTATGGCTACACCTTC. Encoded protein: CASSEGRDSDYGYTF.

This clone was counted between two and nine times. CDR3 residues: CASSTPTGEGDTEAFF. The CDR3 coding sequence is TGCGCCAGCAGCACGCCGACAGGGGAGGGTGACACTGAAGCTTTCTTT. This chain uses TRBV4-1 with TRBJ1-1, with TRBD1 matching 8 bases. V was pared by 5 bases and J by 3 bases, with 11 bases of the junction left unmatched. The germline V gene encodes CDR1 MGHRA and CDR2 YSYEKL. The CDR3 has 16 amino acids.

Only a few counts were recorded for this clone. The V gene is TRBV11-2, the J gene TRBJ2-7, with unresolved D. With 4 bases removed from V and 5 bases from J, the gap between germline ends came to 9 bases. Germline lookup yields CDR1 SGHAT and CDR2 FQNNGV. The CDR3 length is 12 residues. The CDR3 loop is CASSYRQNEQYF. DNA of the CDR3: TGTGCCAGCAGCTACAGACAAAACGAGCAGTACTTC. The variable domain in full, with the rest retrieved from reference TRBV11-2 and TRBJ2-7, is EAGVAQSPRYKIIEKRQSVAFWCNPISGHATLYWYQQILGQGPKLLIQFQNNGVVDDSQLPKDRFSAERLKGVDSTLKIQPAKLEDSAVYLCASSYRQNEQYFGPGTRLTVT.

V usage is TRBV27 and J usage is TRBJ1-1; D not resolved. From germline, CDR1 is MNHEY and CDR2 SMNVEV (reference sequence). V shed 5 bases and J shed 0 bases, with 13 bases lying between them. The CDR3 covers 15 residues. The CDR3 DNA is TGTGCCAGCAGTCCCCGACACTTAATGAACACTGAAGCTTTCTTT. Its protein product is CASSPRHLMNTEAFF.

The V gene is TRBV2, the J gene TRBJ2-5; the match to TRBD1 covers 8 bases. This CDR3 is built from 12 residues. Germline CDR1 and CDR2: SNHLY and FYNNEI. V was pared by 3 bases and J by 12 bases, with 6 bases of the junction left unmatched. The chain's CDR3 is CASSDLGQGEYF. Here the CDR3 DNA reads TGTGCCAGCAGTGACCTTGGACAGGGAGAGTACTTC.

The chain combines TRBV4-1 with TRBJ2-7; maybe TRBD2 (7 bases). The CDR3 length is 16 residues. Germline CDR1 reads MGHRA; CDR2 reads YSYEKL. Deletions cut 3 bases from V and 3 bases from J, with 18 bases between. CDR3 coding DNA: TGCGCCAGCAGCCAGGGGGGCGCGGGAGCTCTCTACGAGCAGTACTTC. As protein: CASSQGGAGALYEQYF.

The rearrangement links TRBV6-6 to TRBJ2-1; D is possibly TRBD1 or TRBD2 (5 bases each). The CDR3 length is 13 residues. V was trimmed by 0 bases and J by 9 bases, leaving 9 bases between them. Per the germline V gene, CDR1 is MNHNY and CDR2 is SVGAGI (reference sequence). The CDR3 region is CASSYSDGGEQFF. The DNA for the CDR3 is TGTGCCAGCAGTTACTCCGATGGGGGTGAGCAGTTCTTC.

The V call is TRBV21-1, the J call TRBJ1-4. TRBV21-1 is shown as a pseudogene. The CDR3 has 21 residues. This chain's CDR3 is CASSKILGGLLTGPYNEKLFF. Here the CDR3 DNA reads TGTGCCAGCAGCAAAATTCTCGGGGGGTTGCTAACAGGGCCCTATAATGAAAAACTGTTTTTT.

This clone was counted once. V and J are TRBV11-2 and TRBJ1-5; D might be TRBD1 (5 bases). Trimming pared 5 bases from V and 3 bases from J, leaving 11 bases between. Germline-derived CDR1 and CDR2 are SGHAT and FQNNGV. The CDR3 runs 14 residues. In DNA, the CDR3 is TGTGCCAGCAGCCTGGGACGGCACAATCAGCCCCAGCATTTT. The encoded protein is CASSLGRHNQPQHF.

This clone was seen a few times. V usage is TRBV28 and J usage is TRBJ2-2; tentative D call: TRBD2 (6 bases). Germline V CDR1 and CDR2: MDHEN, SYDVKM. The CDR3 has 13 amino acids. Deletions cut 6 bases from V and 5 bases from J, with 10 bases between. The CDR3 DNA is TGTGCCAGCAGCGCTAGCGATACCGGGGAGCTGTTTTTT. It specifies CASSASDTGELFF. The variable domain in full, completed from reference TRBV28 and TRBJ2-2, reads DVKVTQSSRYLVKRTGEKVFLECVQDMDHENMFWYRQDPGLGLRLIYFSYDVKMKEKGDIPEGYSVSREKKERFSLILESASTNQTSMYLCASSASDTGELFFGEGSRLTVL.

The chain joins TRBV5-1 to TRBJ2-4, with 8 positions matching TRBD1. From germline, CDR1 is SGHRS and CDR2 YFSETQ. There are 13 residues in the CDR3. V gave up 6 bases and J gave up 5 bases; unmatched junction bases: 4. The CDR3 protein is CASTPGGENIQYF. The CDR3 bases are TGCGCCAGCACTCCAGGGGGCGAAAACATTCAGTACTTC.

This clone is classed as medium-sized. The V call is TRBV19, the J call TRBJ1-1; D uncertain. Trimming cost V 2 bases and J 1 base, with 2 bases left between them. Germline V gene lookup returns CDR1 LNHDA and CDR2 SQIVND (reference sequence). CDR3 length: 12 amino acids. This CDR3 reads CASSIRNTEAFF. In DNA form, the CDR3 reads TGTGCCAGTAGTATAAGGAACACTGAAGCTTTCTTT.

The chain employs TRBV9 and TRBJ1-1; TRBD1 agrees at 9 bases. This CDR3 spans 15 amino acids. With 4 bases clipped from V and 1 base from J, the junction kept 5 bases outside the gene matches. Looked up from germline, CDR1 is SGDLS and CDR2 is YYNGEE. For the CDR3, the DNA is TGTGCCAGCAGCATAGGGACAGGGAAGAACACTGAAGCTTTCTTT. Residues: CASSIGTGKNTEAFF.